This is a list of T cell receptor beta chains from one sample in a study of T-cell reconstitution after alpha-beta-depleted transplantation in children. Via MiXCR, TCRdb re-called the PCR reads, giving one row per CDR3 protein. The sample has 500,000 or so distinct CDR3 sequences; about 31% are singletons. The sample was PBMCs from the stem cell graft donor, taken from the stem cell graft. Every receptor here comes from a human donor who donated a stem cell graft to a child with aplastic anemia. Each CDR3 is given with its conserved first and last residue. A D gene is named only where the DNA matches it firmly. Part of the rows lack a size; the others show once, few, many or a class for expanded clones.

>15|TRBJ1-1|few|TRBV5-1|NA
CASSPRASWDTEAFF
TGCGCCAGCAGCCCCCGGGCCTCGTGGGACACTGAAGCTTTCTTT
>18|TRBJ2-6|NA|TRBV11-2|TRBD2
CASSLTSGITSGANVLTF
TGTGCCAGCAGCTTAACTAGCGGGATAACCTCTGGGGCCAACGTCCTGACTTTC
>19|TRBJ2-1|NA|TRBV11-2|NA
CASSSGLWFDSVFYNEQFF
TGTGCCAGCAGCTCTGGACTATGGTTCGACTCGGTGTTCTACAATGAGCAGTTCTTC
>16|TRBJ2-3|NA|TRBV5-1|NA
CASSLGQAMSTDTQYF
TGCGCCAGCAGCTTGGGACAGGCAATGAGCACAGATACGCAGTATTTT
>14|TRBJ2-3|few|TRBV20-1|NA
CSALDPAPADTQYF
TGCAGTGCTCTTGACCCCGCCCCGGCAGATACGCAGTATTTT
>14|TRBJ2-1|few|TRBV24-1|TRBD2
CATSGGLADNEQFF
TGTGCCACCAGTGGAGGACTAGCGGACAATGAGCAGTTCTTC
>13|TRBJ2-7|few|TRBV10-3|NA
CATGLLSLREQYF
TGTGCCACCGGGCTACTCTCCTTGCGGGAGCAGTACTTC
>16|TRBJ1-1|once|TRBV20-1|NA
CSASQPYRASNTEAFF
TGCAGTGCTAGCCAGCCCTACAGGGCAAGTAACACTGAAGCTTTCTTT
>15|TRBJ1-3|NA|TRBV18|NA
CASSPGEISGNTIYF
TGTGCCAGCTCACCCGGGGAGATCTCTGGAAACACCATATATTTT
>16|TRBJ2-1|NA|TRBV20-1|NA
CSAEGTGRWPYNEQFF
TGCAGTGCGGAGGGAACGGGACGGTGGCCCTACAATGAGCAGTTCTTC
>15|TRBJ2-2|once|TRBV15|NA
CATKHRDLNTGELFF
TGTGCCACCAAGCACCGGGATCTCAACACCGGGGAGCTGTTTTTT
>15|TRBJ2-3|few|TRBV6-5|NA
CASSYSKFGTDTQYF
TGTGCCAGCAGTTACTCGAAGTTCGGCACAGATACGCAGTATTTT
>13|TRBJ1-2|NA|TRBV4-3|NA
CASSQGPAYGYTF
TGCGCCAGCAGCCAAGGGCCAGCCTATGGCTACACCTTC
>16|TRBJ2-2|few|TRBV29-1|TRBD2
CSVGLTSGRITGELFF
TGCAGCGTTGGTTTGACTAGCGGGCGCATAACCGGGGAGCTGTTTTTT
>14|TRBJ2-5|NA|TRBV5-5|TRBD1
CASSPGTGYETQYF
TGTGCCAGCAGCCCCGGGACAGGTTACGAGACCCAGTACTTC
>13|TRBJ2-5|few|TRBV12-3/TRBV12-4|NA
CASSPRASEAQYF
TGTGCCAGCAGTCCCCGGGCCTCTGAGGCCCAGTACTTC
>13|TRBJ2-5|once|TRBV28|NA
CASSPSGGETQYF
TGTGCCAGCAGTCCTTCCGGGGGAGAGACCCAGTACTTC
>15|TRBJ1-5|few|TRBV20-1|NA
CSASVRQGRGQPQHF
TGCAGTGCTAGCGTCCGGCAGGGGAGAGGGCAGCCCCAGCATTTT
>15|TRBJ1-1|NA|TRBV7-6|TRBD1
CASSLEGQGYTEAFF
TGTGCCAGCAGCTTAGAGGGACAGGGGTACACTGAAGCTTTCTTT
>16|TRBJ2-3|NA|TRBV18|NA
CASSPETVEITDTQYF
TGTGCCAGCTCACCGGAGACAGTGGAGATCACAGATACGCAGTATTTT
>16|TRBJ2-3|NA|TRBV11-2|NA
CASSLRQILSTDTQYF
TGTGCCAGCAGTTTGAGACAGATATTGAGCACAGATACGCAGTATTTT
>12|TRBJ2-7|NA|TRBV20-1|NA
CSASESLSEQYF
TGCAGTGCTAGCGAGTCCCTGAGCGAGCAGTACTTC
>12|TRBJ2-3|NA|TRBV5-1|NA
CASSEGRDTQYF
TGCGCCAGCAGCGAGGGGAGAGATACGCAGTATTTT
>13|TRBJ2-5|NA|TRBV20-1|TRBD1
CSARWTGRETQYF
TGCAGTGCTAGGTGGACAGGGCGAGAGACCCAGTACTTC
>16|TRBJ1-2|NA|TRBV7-2|NA
CASSRRELLLYGGYTF
TGTGCCAGCAGCCGGAGAGAACTCTTACTATACGGTGGCTACACCTTC
>15|TRBJ1-4|few|TRBV20-1|NA
CSARDTGGANEKLFF
TGCAGTGCTAGAGATACGGGGGGCGCTAATGAAAAACTGTTTTTT
>15|TRBJ2-2|NA|TRBV7-9|NA
CASSSPLRTGMWLFF
TGTGCCAGCAGCTCACCCCTTCGCACAGGCATGTGGCTGTTTTTT
>13|TRBJ2-7|NA|TRBV6-1|NA
CASSGTGRDEQYF
TGTGCCAGCAGTGGCACAGGGAGGGACGAGCAGTACTTC
>14|TRBJ2-7|NA|TRBV27|NA
CASSLPTRVHEQYF
TGTGCCAGCAGTCTTCCGACTAGAGTCCACGAGCAGTACTTC
>14|TRBJ2-5|once|TRBV12-3/TRBV12-4|NA
CASSPGWGRETQYF
TGTGCCAGCAGTCCAGGGTGGGGAAGAGAGACCCAGTACTTC
>13|TRBJ2-2|NA|TRBV7-3|NA
CASSLGHAGELFF
TGTGCCAGCAGCTTAGGACATGCCGGGGAGCTGTTTTTT